These 18 T cell receptor beta chains came from one sample sequenced in a study of T cell changes during pregnancy in multiple sclerosis. Using immunoSEQ multiplex PCR, the repertoire was profiled, and TCRdb retains in-frame clones only, with some absent. Of tens of thousands of clones in the sample, around nine tenths were seen once. The sample here was peripheral blood, taken in the second trimester of pregnancy. Source of these receptors: a female donor in good health, enrolled as a control in a pregnancy study.

The V and J genes are TRBV4-1 and TRBJ1-5; possible D gene TRBD1, 5 bases. In germline, CDR1 is MGHRA, CDR2 YSYEKL. CDR3 length: 16 amino acids. Trimming took off 1 base at V and 5 bases at J, with 15 bases between the two ends. The chain's CDR3 is CASSQGDFGRDQPQHF. The CDR3 coding sequence is TGCGCCAGCAGCCAAGGGGACTTCGGTAGAGATCAGCCCCAGCATTTT.

This chain uses TRBV4-1 with TRBJ1-6, with D tentatively TRBD1 (5 bases). The CDR3 contains 16 residues. Germline V gene sequence: CDR1 MGHRA, CDR2 YSYEKL. The germline V and J ends were trimmed by 3 bases and 2 bases, with 11 bases remaining between them. The CDR3 sequence is CASSQAGPTYNSPLHF. In DNA, the CDR3 is TGCGCCAGCAGCCAGGCGGGGCCGACCTATAATTCACCCCTCCACTTT.

CDR3 coding DNA: TGTGCCAGCTCACCACCGGGCAGGGCTGGCACAGATACGCAGTATTTT. It yields the protein CASSPPGRAGTDTQYF. The chain is built from TRBV18 and TRBJ2-3; TRBD1 is a possible D gene (5 bases). CDR3 length equals 16 residues. Looked up from germline, CDR1 is KGHSH and CDR2 is LQKENI. The germline V and J ends were trimmed by 0 bases and 1 base, with 11 bases remaining between them.

In nucleotides, the CDR3 is TGTGCTAGTGGGGCTAGCGGGGGGAGGTCCTACGAGCAGTACTTC. This encodes CASGASGGRSYEQYF. The chain carries TRBV12-5 and TRBJ2-7, with 11 nucleotides matching TRBD2. The V gene end was trimmed by 6 bases and the J gene end by 1 base; junction bases not matched to a gene: 5. The CDR3 runs 15 residues. Germline-derived CDR1 and CDR2 are LGHNT and FRNRAP.

The chain employs TRBV28 and TRBJ1-5; perhaps TRBD1 as D (5 bases). Germline V gene data show CDR1 as MDHEN and CDR2 as SYDVKM. V gave up 3 bases and J gave up 7 bases, with 7 bases separating them. The CDR3 totals 12 residues. The CDR3 sequence: CASSFGGQPQHF. The CDR3 nucleotides read TGTGCCAGCAGTTTTGGGGGGCAGCCCCAGCATTTT.

The genes are TRBV7-9 and TRBJ2-5, with D unresolved. The CDR3 is 11 amino acids. The germline V gene has CDR1 SEHNR and CDR2 FQNEAQ (reference sequence). The V and J ends lost 5 bases and 5 bases respectively, with 6 bases between them. In DNA, the CDR3 is TGTGCCAGCAGCCTCCTGGAGACCCAGTACTTC. Encoded protein: CASSLLETQYF.

The J gene is TRBJ1-6, the V gene TRBV2; 7 positions agree with TRBD1. Germline V gives CDR1 SNHLY, CDR2 FYNNEI. This CDR3 has 13 residues. V lost 7 bases to trimming and J lost 7 bases; unmatched junction nucleotides: 4. CDR3: CASKGQLNSPLHF. Here the CDR3 DNA reads TGTGCCAGCAAGGGACAGTTAAATTCACCCCTCCACTTT.

The chain employs TRBV27 and TRBJ2-3, with D possibly being TRBD2 (6 bases). V shed 6 bases and J shed 1 base, with 17 bases lying between them. CDR3 length equals 16 residues. The germline V gene has CDR1 MNHEY and CDR2 SMNVEV (reference sequence). The CDR3 DNA is TGTGCCAGCAGCCCACTTAGGACGGGAGGCACAGATACGCAGTATTTT. This codes for CASSPLRTGGTDTQYF.

The chain uses TRBV18 and TRBJ1-5; D unresolved. Germline V gives CDR1 KGHSH, CDR2 LQKENI. The CDR3 contains 13 residues. V gave up 3 bases and J gave up 4 bases, with 7 bases separating them. CDR3 residues: CASSPNRNQPQHF. The DNA for the CDR3 is TGTGCCAGCTCACCCAACAGAAATCAGCCCCAGCATTTT.

The sample holds one count of this clone. The chain employs TRBV7-9 and TRBJ2-7; 7 bases agree with TRBD1. The germline gives CDR1 SEHNR, CDR2 FQNEAQ (reference sequence). The CDR3 has 13 amino acids. With 6 bases clipped from V and 8 bases from J, the junction kept 10 bases outside the gene matches. The CDR3 DNA reads TGTGCCAGCAGTTCGGGACAGTCTCTTCAGCAGTACTTC. It is translated as CASSSGQSLQQYF.

The V call is TRBV7-9, the J call TRBJ2-7; 7 nucleotides align to TRBD1. Looked up from germline, CDR1 is SEHNR and CDR2 is FQNEAQ (reference sequence). The CDR3 loop spans 13 amino acids. J lost 6 bases, V lost 5 bases, and 7 bases had no gene match. The CDR3 is CASSQRQGGEQYF. CDR3 bases: TGTGCCAGCAGCCAAAGACAGGGTGGCGAGCAGTACTTC.

CDR3 nucleotides: TGTGCCAGCAGCGCCTCGACAGGGAGTGGCTACACCTTC. Encoded protein: CASSASTGSGYTF. The chain is built from TRBV9 and TRBJ1-2; 7 bases line up with TRBD1. The length of the CDR3 is 13 residues. With 3 bases clipped from V and 7 bases from J, the junction kept 6 bases outside the gene matches. The V gene's germline CDR1 is SGDLS and CDR2 YYNGEE.

V usage is TRBV4-2 and J usage is TRBJ2-7, with D possibly TRBD2 on 5 matching bases. Trimming pared 0 bases from V and 1 base from J, leaving 13 bases between. The CDR3 contains 16 residues. CDR1 and CDR2 from the germline V gene are LGHNA and YNFKEQ. The CDR3 DNA sequence: TGTGCCAGCAGCCAAGATTTGAGGGCCCTGTCCTACGAGCAGTACTTC. The encoded protein is CASSQDLRALSYEQYF.

The rearrangement joins TRBV4-1 to TRBJ1-5; a possible D gene is TRBD1 (6 bases). The CDR3 spans 17 residues. Trimming shortened V by 0 bases and J by 0 bases, and 12 bases separated the two germline ends. Germline assignment: CDR1 MGHRA and CDR2 YSYEKL. The CDR3 nucleotides are TGCGCCAGCAGCCAAGAACCAGGGGCCAGTAGCAATCAGCCCCAGCATTTT. The encoded protein is CASSQEPGASSNQPQHF.

The chain employs TRBV5-6 and TRBJ2-1, with D maybe TRBD1 (5 bases). Germline CDR1 and CDR2: SGHDT and YYEEEE. The V and J ends lost 2 bases and 6 bases respectively, with 15 bases between them. This CDR3 has 15 amino acids. CDR3 protein: CASSFRGQGLNEQFF. As DNA, the CDR3 is TGTGCCAGCAGCTTCCGTGGTCAGGGCCTCAATGAGCAGTTCTTC.

The genes are TRBV18 and TRBJ1-4; D may be TRBD1 (5 bases). The CDR3 sequence is 15 residues long. V was shortened by 1 base and J by 3 bases, with 9 bases between the two germline ends. Per germline, CDR1 KGHSH and CDR2 LQKENI. CDR3 sequence: CASSPRGPSNEKLFF. Written as DNA, the CDR3 is TGTGCCAGCTCACCACGGGGCCCCTCTAATGAAAAACTGTTTTTT.

The genes are TRBV5-1 and TRBJ2-7; 7 positions match TRBD1. Germline V gene lookup returns CDR1 SGHRS and CDR2 YFSETQ. The length of the CDR3 is 14 residues. The junction had 2 bases not matched to a gene; V was cut back by 2 bases and J by 0 bases. In DNA, the CDR3 is TGCGCCAGCAGCTTCACAGGGGACTCCTACGAGCAGTACTTC. Protein product: CASSFTGDSYEQYF.

This clone was observed a single time. The chain joins TRBV2 to TRBJ2-2, with TRBD1 matching 8 bases. J lost 8 bases, V lost 8 bases, and 7 bases had no gene match. Germline V lookup: CDR1 SNHLY, CDR2 FYNNEI. The CDR3 has 13 amino acids. CDR3 amino acids: CASQQGGAGELFF. The CDR3 region has the DNA TGTGCCAGCCAACAGGGGGGAGCGGGGGAGCTGTTTTTT.